The 30 T cell receptor beta chains below come from one sample, sequenced in a study of post-analysis software for immune sequencing data. These TCRs' antigens remain unknown. Regarding the study as a whole: Comparison of patients with controls showed about 5 TRBV segments more frequent in patients, TRBV5-6, TRBV5-1 and TRBV20-1 among them.

Incorporated into the TCR beta cDNA libraries were unique molecular identifiers, which served to reduce PCR and sequencing biases. MiXCR, applied by TCRdb to the PCR reads, yields one record per CDR3 protein. In the table there are about 570,000 distinct CDR3 sequences, around 34% of which are singletons. The sequenced sample was blood. The source of these receptors is a girl aged 2 to 17 with multiple sclerosis.

J is TRBJ2-7 and V is TRBV5-1; 8 positions match TRBD1. V lost 0 bases and J lost 3; bases outside the gene matches: 5. The germline V gene encodes CDR1 SGHRS and CDR2 YFSETQ. The CDR3 runs to 15 residues. The CDR3 DNA is TGCGCCAGCAGCTTGGTACCAGGGGGCGGCTACGAGCAGTACTTC. Translation gives CASSLVPGGGYEQYF.

The CDR3 DNA follows: TGTGCCAGCAGCCTACGGGTCTATGGCTACACCTTC. Its protein product is CASSLRVYGYTF. V is TRBV12-3 or TRBV12-4 and J is TRBJ1-2; D uncertain. Trimming cost V 6 bases and J 4 bases, with 9 bases left between them. This CDR3 contains 12 residues.

The J gene is TRBJ2-5, the V gene TRBV5-1; D may correspond to TRBD1 or TRBD2 (5 bases each). V lost 0 bases to trimming and J lost 2 bases, with 14 bases between them. This CDR3 has 16 amino acids. The germline CDR1 and CDR2 sequences are SGHRS and YFSETQ. The CDR3, as DNA: TGCGCCAGCAGCTTGGGGGGGAGCGGAGTTCAAGAGACCCAGTACTTC. Amino acids: CASSLGGSGVQETQYF.

The chain is built from TRBV24-1 and TRBJ2-3, with 7 bases identical to TRBD1. Trimming at V came to 3 bases and at J to 2 bases, leaving 4 bases not matched to a gene. CDR3 length: 15 residues. Germline V gives CDR1 KGHDR, CDR2 SFDVKD. This CDR3 reads CATSDRQGLTDTQYF. For the CDR3, the DNA is TGTGCCACCAGTGATAGACAGGGTCTCACAGATACGCAGTATTTT.

V gene TRBV11-2 combines with J gene TRBJ2-5; no definite D call. Germline CDR1 is SGHAT and CDR2 is FQNNGV. The CDR3 totals 14 residues. V shed 10 bases and J shed 2 bases, with 17 bases lying between them. The CDR3 coding sequence is TGTGCCACTTCACCATACAGAGGACAAGAGACCCAGTACTTC. Translating it yields CATSPYRGQETQYF.

The chain recombines TRBV29-1 with TRBJ2-6, with D unresolved. Germline CDR1 reads SQVTM; CDR2 reads ANQGSEA. The germline V and J ends were trimmed by 3 bases and 0 bases, with 21 bases remaining between them. This CDR3 is 19 amino acids long. The CDR3 region has the DNA TGCAGCGTTGAGGTCGTAAGGGCGTACGAGCACTCTGGGGCCAACGTCCTGACTTTC. This translates into CSVEVVRAYEHSGANVLTF. Full variable domain (outside the CDR3, taken from reference TRBV29-1 and TRBJ2-6): SAVISQKPSRDICQRGTSLTIQCQVDSQVTMMFWYRQQPGQSLTLIATANQGSEATYESGFVIDKFPISRPNLTFSTLTVSNMSPEDSSIYLCSVEVVRAYEHSGANVLTFGAGSRLTVL.

This clonotype was recorded only once. The chain carries TRBV29-1 and TRBJ2-7; possible D gene TRBD2, 7 bases. This CDR3 has 13 residues. Trimming took off 3 bases at V and 4 bases at J, with 13 bases between the two ends. Germline CDR1 reads SQVTM; CDR2 reads ANQGSEA. The CDR3 protein is CSVDTGGGYEQYF. The DNA for the CDR3 is TGCAGCGTTGATACGGGGGGCGGGTACGAGCAGTACTTC.

The chain carries TRBV11-2 and TRBJ2-1; weak D call: TRBD2 (6 bases). In germline, CDR1 is SGHAT, CDR2 FQNNGV. The V end lost 1 base, the J end lost 5 bases, and 18 bases lay between the germline ends. The CDR3 runs to 17 residues. CDR3 DNA sequence: TGTGCCAGCAGCTTAGGACGGGGGATCCCCCAAAACAATGAGCAGTTCTTC. As protein: CASSLGRGIPQNNEQFF.

This chain connects TRBV6-1 to TRBJ1-2; D is unresolved. This CDR3 spans 14 amino acids. The germline gives CDR1 MNHNS, CDR2 SASEGT. The V end was cut by 6 bases, the J end by 7 bases, with 18 bases between. CDR3 protein: CASSASISGFGYTF. In nucleotides, the CDR3 is TGTGCCAGCAGCGCTTCTATCTCGGGCTTTGGCTACACCTTC.

This chain links TRBV12-3 or TRBV12-4 with TRBJ1-4; TRBD1 matches 8 bases. CDR3 size: 14 residues. After removal of 4 bases from V and 4 bases from J, the junction contained 2 bases not matched to a gene. The CDR3 DNA reads TGTGCCAGCAGTTCAGGGGGCATTAATGAAAAACTGTTTTTT. Its translation is CASSSGGINEKLFF.

This clonotype was seen ten or more times. This rearrangement joins TRBV7-2 to TRBJ2-5; D unclear. Germline V lookup: CDR1 SGHTA, CDR2 FQGNSA. CDR3 size: 15 residues. Trimming shortened V by 1 base and J by 4 bases, and 13 bases separated the two germline ends. The CDR3 sequence: CASSLGVPGVETQYF. In DNA form, the CDR3 reads TGTGCCAGCAGCTTAGGGGTTCCTGGGGTAGAGACCCAGTACTTC.

The chain employs TRBV12-3 or TRBV12-4 and TRBJ2-7; 8 positions match TRBD2. V lost 0 bases and J lost 1; bases outside the gene matches: 2. The CDR3 extends over 15 amino acids. CDR3 bases: TGTGCCAGCAGTTTAGCGGCTAGCGGGTCCTACGAGCAGTACTTC. It codes for CASSLAASGSYEQYF.

This clonotype appeared a few times. The chain carries TRBV20-1 and TRBJ1-5; the D gene is possibly TRBD1 (5 bases). This CDR3 has 14 amino acids. Trimming removed 5 bases at V and 0 bases at J, with 11 bases between. Germline V CDR1 and CDR2: DFQATT, SNEGSKA (reference sequence). CDR3 residues: CSAFLTDSNQPQHF. The CDR3 coding sequence is TGCAGTGCTTTCCTGACAGATAGCAATCAGCCCCAGCATTTT.

As for this clonotype: This may come from a read error, since a much larger clone is one base off. The chain couples TRBV28 to TRBJ2-1; 7 bases are a match to TRBD2. The V and J ends lost 5 bases and 4 bases, in that order; junction bases with no gene match: 8. Germline lookup yields CDR1 MDHEN and CDR2 SYDVKM. This CDR3 is 15 amino acids long. This chain's CDR3 is CASSGQAGRYNEQFF. The DNA of the CDR3 is TGTGCCAGCAGTGGTCAAGCGGGGAGATACAATGAGCAGTTCTTC.

This clonotype has just a few counts. The DNA of the CDR3 is TGTGCCAGCAGCTTGACCGGGACAGGGGAAAAACTGTTTTTT. Protein: CASSLTGTGEKLFF. This rearrangement joins TRBV7-6 to TRBJ1-4; 9 nucleotides align to TRBD1. Trimming at V came to 3 bases and at J to 8 bases, leaving 4 bases not matched to a gene. The CDR3 contains 14 residues. Germline V gene sequence: CDR1 SGHVS, CDR2 FNYEAQ.

This clonotype was seen only a few times. V usage is TRBV20-1 and J usage is TRBJ2-3; TRBD2 aligns across 11 bases. The CDR3 sequence is 14 residues long. Germline lookup yields CDR1 DFQATT and CDR2 SNEGSKA (reference sequence). V shed 3 bases and J 5 bases; nucleotides not matched to a gene: 4. The CDR3 bases are TGCAGTGCTAGGATAGCGGGGGGGTTAGATACGCAGTATTTT. Translation gives CSARIAGGLDTQYF.

The chain links TRBV6-5 to TRBJ2-2; 7 bases are a match to TRBD1. In germline, CDR1 is MNHEY, CDR2 SVGAGI. V trimming: 5 bases; J trimming: 6 bases; junction bases outside the gene matches: 6. This CDR3 comprises 14 residues. In DNA form, the CDR3 reads TGTGCCAGCAGTCGGACAGGCTACGCCGGGGAGCTGTTTTTT. Translating gives CASSRTGYAGELFF.

The chain carries TRBV7-3 and TRBJ2-3; 7 bases match TRBD2. CDR1 SGHTA and CDR2 FQGTGA come from the germline V gene. The CDR3 runs 16 residues. Trimming removed 5 bases from V and 1 base from J; junction bases left unmatched: 9. The CDR3 is CASSRPGGVGTDTQYF. The CDR3 DNA follows: TGTGCCAGCAGCCGGCCGGGAGGCGTAGGCACAGATACGCAGTATTTT.

This clonotype was detected a few times. V usage is TRBV3-1 and J usage is TRBJ2-5, with TRBD1 matching over 7 bases. With 4 bases clipped from V and 3 bases from J, the junction kept 14 bases outside the gene matches. Germline V gives CDR1 LGHDT, CDR2 YNNKEL (reference sequence). The CDR3 is made up of 17 amino acids. For the CDR3, the DNA is TGTGCCAGCAGCCCGCGAAAGACAGGGCTCGATAAAGAGACCCAGTACTTC. This translates into CASSPRKTGLDKETQYF.

The genes are TRBV10-1 and TRBJ2-3, with a possible D match to TRBD2 (5 bases). The ends were cut back, 10 bases at V and 4 bases at J, with 15 bases in the middle. The germline V gene has CDR1 WNHNN and CDR2 SYGVQD (reference sequence). This CDR3 has 13 amino acids. The CDR3 sequence is CATPSASPDTQYF. The CDR3 nucleotides read TGCGCCACCCCGTCGGCTAGCCCAGATACGCAGTATTTT.

There are a few counts of this clonotype. The chain combines TRBV12-3 or TRBV12-4 with TRBJ2-5, with D possibly matching TRBD1 (5 bases). This CDR3 is 15 amino acids long. Trimming cost V 6 bases and J 5 bases, with 19 bases left between them. CDR3 in amino acids: CASRETARVRETQYF. The DNA of the CDR3 is TGTGCCAGCAGGGAAACAGCCAGGGTTCGGGAGACCCAGTACTTC.

This clonotype appeared a few times. The chain employs TRBV24-1 and TRBJ2-1; D gene unclear. Germline-derived CDR1 and CDR2 are KGHDR and SFDVKD. The CDR3 is 13 amino acids. V lost 3 bases to trimming and J lost 3 bases, with 5 bases between them. The CDR3 is CATSDMDYNEQFF. The CDR3 DNA is TGTGCCACCAGTGATATGGACTACAATGAGCAGTTCTTC.

CDR3 sequence reads: CASSQAERGTGSGYTF. The CDR3 DNA is TGCGCCAGCAGCCAAGCTGAACGGGGGACAGGCTCTGGCTACACCTTC. The chain has TRBV4-1 and TRBJ1-2; 8 nucleotides agree with TRBD1. CDR3 length equals 16 residues. Trimming at V came to 1 base and at J to 7 bases, leaving 11 bases not matched to a gene. CDR1 and CDR2 from the germline V gene are MGHRA and YSYEKL.

This clonotype was picked up a small number of times. The V and J genes are TRBV6-6 and TRBJ1-4; D remains ambiguous. The germline V gene encodes CDR1 MNHNY and CDR2 SVGAGI (reference sequence). Trimming shortened V by 0 bases and J by 13 bases, and 9 bases separated the two germline ends. The CDR3 spans 12 residues. The DNA for the CDR3 is TGTGCCAGCAGTTACTCGGTAGATATACTGTTTTTT. Protein sequence: CASSYSVDILFF.

This clonotype showed up just a few times. This chain links TRBV5-1 with TRBJ2-1, with 7 nucleotides matching TRBD2. Trimming removed 3 bases from V and 9 bases from J; junction bases left unmatched: 12. This CDR3 contains 15 residues. Germline V gives CDR1 SGHRS, CDR2 YFSETQ. The CDR3 is CASSSTSFPRPEQFF. The CDR3 nucleotides are TGCGCCAGCAGCTCGACTAGCTTCCCCCGCCCTGAGCAGTTCTTC.

This clonotype was counted a few times. The chain uses TRBV13 and TRBJ2-3, with 9 bases matching TRBD2. Germline values: CDR1 PRHDT, CDR2 FYEKMQ (reference sequence). V trimming: 4 bases; J trimming: 1 base; junction bases outside the gene matches: 6. The CDR3 is 16 residues long. CDR3 residues: CASSSPSGVRTDTQYF. CDR3 nucleotides: TGTGCCAGCAGCTCCCCTAGCGGGGTCCGCACAGATACGCAGTATTTT.

In DNA, the CDR3 is TGTGCCAGCAGTCCCGCGGGGGTCCGGATGGGGGACGAGCAGTACTTC. Encoded protein: CASSPAGVRMGDEQYF. The chain has TRBV12-3 or TRBV12-4 and TRBJ2-5; TRBD2 matches 7 bases. The end of the DNA aligns better with TRBJ2-7, so the J call may be wrong. CDR3 length: 16 residues.

In this sample, this clonotype turned up once. V usage is TRBV3-1 and J usage is TRBJ1-2, with D perhaps matching TRBD1 (5 bases). Germline V gene sequence: CDR1 LGHDT, CDR2 YNNKEL (reference sequence). V was cut by 1 base and J by 6 bases, with 18 bases left in between. The CDR3 spans 16 residues. This chain's CDR3 is CASSQGPVRVPDGYTF. The CDR3 DNA reads as TGTGCCAGCAGCCAAGGCCCAGTCAGGGTTCCGGATGGCTACACCTTC.

This clonotype has only a few counts. V usage is TRBV5-1 and J usage is TRBJ2-5; 7 nucleotides agree with TRBD2. Trimming at V came to 7 bases and at J to 1 base, leaving 7 bases not matched to a gene. This CDR3 has 14 residues. The germline V gene has CDR1 SGHRS and CDR2 YFSETQ. CDR3 bases: TGCGCCAGCTGGAGGGCGGGGGTCCAAGAGACCCAGTACTTC. The encoded protein is CASWRAGVQETQYF. The whole variable domain, filled in from reference TRBV5-1 and TRBJ2-5, reads KAGVTQTPRYLIKTRGQQVTLSCSPISGHRSVSWYQQTPGQGLQFLFEYFSETQRNKGNFPGRFSGRQFSNSRSEMNVSTLELGDSALYLCASWRAGVQETQYFGPGTRLLVL.

The V call is TRBV9, the J call TRBJ1-6; D unresolved. With 4 bases removed from V and 4 bases from J, the gap between germline ends came to 12 bases. This CDR3 region has 15 residues. Germline CDR1 reads SGDLS; CDR2 reads YYNGEE. The DNA for the CDR3 is TGTGCCAGCAGCACTCACAGTTCGTATAATTCACCCCTCCACTTT. It specifies CASSTHSSYNSPLHF.